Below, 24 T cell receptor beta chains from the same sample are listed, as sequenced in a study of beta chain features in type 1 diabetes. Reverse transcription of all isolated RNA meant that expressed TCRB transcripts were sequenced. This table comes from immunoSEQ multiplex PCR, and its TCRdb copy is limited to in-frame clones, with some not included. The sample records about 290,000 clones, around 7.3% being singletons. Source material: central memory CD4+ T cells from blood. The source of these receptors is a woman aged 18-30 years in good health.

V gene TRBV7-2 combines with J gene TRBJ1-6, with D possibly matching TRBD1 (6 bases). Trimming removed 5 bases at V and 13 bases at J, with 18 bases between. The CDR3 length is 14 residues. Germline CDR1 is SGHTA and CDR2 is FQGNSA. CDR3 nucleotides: TGTGCCAGCAGCCTGCGACAGGCCCAGAGTCCCCTCCACTTT. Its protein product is CASSLRQAQSPLHF.

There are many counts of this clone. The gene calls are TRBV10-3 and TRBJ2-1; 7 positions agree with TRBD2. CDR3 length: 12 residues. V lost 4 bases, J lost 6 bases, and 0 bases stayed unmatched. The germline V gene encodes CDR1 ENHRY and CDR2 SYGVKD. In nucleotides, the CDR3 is TGTGCCATCAGTGCTAGCGGCAATGAGCAGTTCTTC. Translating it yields CAISASGNEQFF.

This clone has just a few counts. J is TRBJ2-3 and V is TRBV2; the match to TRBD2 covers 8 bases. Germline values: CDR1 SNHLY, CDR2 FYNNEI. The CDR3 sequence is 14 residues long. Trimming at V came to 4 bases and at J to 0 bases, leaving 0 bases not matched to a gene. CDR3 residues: CASSGLASTDTQYF. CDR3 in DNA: TGTGCCAGCAGTGGACTAGCGAGCACAGATACGCAGTATTTT.

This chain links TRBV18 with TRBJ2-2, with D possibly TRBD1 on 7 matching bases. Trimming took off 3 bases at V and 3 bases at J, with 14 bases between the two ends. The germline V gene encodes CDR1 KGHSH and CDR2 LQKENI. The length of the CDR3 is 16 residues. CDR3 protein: CASSPQGGGYTGELFF. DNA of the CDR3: TGTGCCAGCTCACCGCAGGGGGGCGGATACACCGGGGAGCTGTTTTTT.

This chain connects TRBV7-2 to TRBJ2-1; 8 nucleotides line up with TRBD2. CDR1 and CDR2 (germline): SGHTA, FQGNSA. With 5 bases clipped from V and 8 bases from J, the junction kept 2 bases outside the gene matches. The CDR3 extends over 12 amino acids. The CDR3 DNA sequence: TGTGCCAGCAGCAATAGCGGGGATGAGCAGTTCTTC. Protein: CASSNSGDEQFF.

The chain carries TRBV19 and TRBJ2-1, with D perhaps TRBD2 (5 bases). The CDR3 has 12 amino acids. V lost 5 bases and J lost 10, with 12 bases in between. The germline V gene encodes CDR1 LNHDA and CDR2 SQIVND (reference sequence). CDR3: CASSSRTSEQFF. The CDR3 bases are TGTGCCAGTAGTTCTAGGACTTCGGAGCAGTTCTTC. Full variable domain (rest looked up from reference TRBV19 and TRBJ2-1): DGGITQSPKYLFRKEGQNVTLSCEQNLNHDAMYWYRQDPGQGLRLIYYSQIVNDFQKGDIAEGYSVSREKKESFPLTVTSAQKNPTAFYLCASSSRTSEQFFGPGTRLTVL.

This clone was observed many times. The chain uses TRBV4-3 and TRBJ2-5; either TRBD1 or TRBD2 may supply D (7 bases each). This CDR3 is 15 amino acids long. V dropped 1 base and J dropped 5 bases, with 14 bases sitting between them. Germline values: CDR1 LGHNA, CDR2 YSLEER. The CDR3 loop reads CASSQGNRGGETQYF. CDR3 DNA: TGCGCCAGCAGCCAAGGAAACAGGGGAGGGGAGACCCAGTACTTC.

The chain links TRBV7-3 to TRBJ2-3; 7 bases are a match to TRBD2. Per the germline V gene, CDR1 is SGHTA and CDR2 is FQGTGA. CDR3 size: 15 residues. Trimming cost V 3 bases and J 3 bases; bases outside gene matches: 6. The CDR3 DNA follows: TGTGCCAGCAGCTTCTCGGGGGGTTCGACAGATACGCAGTATTTT. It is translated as CASSFSGGSTDTQYF.

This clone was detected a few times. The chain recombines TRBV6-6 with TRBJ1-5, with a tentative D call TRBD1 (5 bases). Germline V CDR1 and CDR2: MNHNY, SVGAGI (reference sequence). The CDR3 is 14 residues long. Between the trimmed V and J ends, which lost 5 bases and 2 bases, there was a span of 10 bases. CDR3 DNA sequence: TGTGCCAGCAGTGGAGGGGCAGGCAATCAGCCCCAGCATTTT. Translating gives CASSGGAGNQPQHF.

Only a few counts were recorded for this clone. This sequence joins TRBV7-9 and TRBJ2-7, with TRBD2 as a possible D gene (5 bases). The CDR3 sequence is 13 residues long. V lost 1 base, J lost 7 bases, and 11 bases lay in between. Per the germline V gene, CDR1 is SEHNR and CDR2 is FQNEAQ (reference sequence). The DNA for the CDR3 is TGTGCCAGCAGCTTAGGGACTGTGAGAGAGCAGTACGTC. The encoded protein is CASSLGTVREQYV.

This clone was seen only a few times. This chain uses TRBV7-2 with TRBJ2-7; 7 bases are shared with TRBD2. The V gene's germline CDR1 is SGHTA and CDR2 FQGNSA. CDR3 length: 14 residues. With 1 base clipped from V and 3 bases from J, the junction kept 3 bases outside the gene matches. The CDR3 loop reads CASSLDGGFYEQYF. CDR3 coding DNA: TGTGCCAGCAGCTTAGACGGGGGGTTCTACGAGCAGTACTTC.

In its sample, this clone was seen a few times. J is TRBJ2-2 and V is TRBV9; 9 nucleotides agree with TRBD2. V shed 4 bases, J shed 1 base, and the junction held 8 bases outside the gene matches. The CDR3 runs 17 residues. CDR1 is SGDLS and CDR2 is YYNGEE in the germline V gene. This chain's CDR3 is CASSPRQLAGNTGELFF. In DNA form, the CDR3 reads TGTGCCAGCAGCCCCCGACAACTAGCGGGGAACACCGGGGAGCTGTTTTTT.

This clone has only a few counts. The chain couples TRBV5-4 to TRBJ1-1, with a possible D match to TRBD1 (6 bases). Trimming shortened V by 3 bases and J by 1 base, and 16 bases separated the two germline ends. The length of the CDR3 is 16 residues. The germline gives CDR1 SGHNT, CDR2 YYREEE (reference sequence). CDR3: CASSWGTPGENTEAFF. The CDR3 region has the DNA TGTGCCAGCAGCTGGGGGACACCCGGAGAGAACACTGAAGCTTTCTTT.

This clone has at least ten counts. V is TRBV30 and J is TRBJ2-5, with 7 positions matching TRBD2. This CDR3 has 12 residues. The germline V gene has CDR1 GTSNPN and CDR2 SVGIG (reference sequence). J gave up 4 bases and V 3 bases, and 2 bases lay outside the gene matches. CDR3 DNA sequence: TGTGCCTGGAGCGGGAGGCGAGAGACCCAGTACTTC. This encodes CAWSGRRETQYF.

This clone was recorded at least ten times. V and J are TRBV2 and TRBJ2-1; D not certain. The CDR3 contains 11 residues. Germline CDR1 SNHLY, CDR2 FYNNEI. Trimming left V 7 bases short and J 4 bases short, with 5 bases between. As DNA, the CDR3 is TGTGCCAGCAATTCGTACAATGAGCAGTTCTTC. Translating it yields CASNSYNEQFF.

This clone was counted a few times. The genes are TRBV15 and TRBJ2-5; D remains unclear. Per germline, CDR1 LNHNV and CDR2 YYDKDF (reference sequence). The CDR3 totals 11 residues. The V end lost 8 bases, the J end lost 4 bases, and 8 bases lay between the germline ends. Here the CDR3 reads CATGRPETQYF. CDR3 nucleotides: TGTGCCACCGGGCGGCCAGAGACCCAGTACTTC.

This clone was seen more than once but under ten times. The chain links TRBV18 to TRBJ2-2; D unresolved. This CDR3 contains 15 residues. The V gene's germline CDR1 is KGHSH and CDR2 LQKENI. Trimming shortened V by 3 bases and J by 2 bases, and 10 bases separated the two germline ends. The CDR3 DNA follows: TGTGCCAGCTCACCGTCGGCAGTAAACACCGGGGAGCTGTTTTTT. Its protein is CASSPSAVNTGELFF.

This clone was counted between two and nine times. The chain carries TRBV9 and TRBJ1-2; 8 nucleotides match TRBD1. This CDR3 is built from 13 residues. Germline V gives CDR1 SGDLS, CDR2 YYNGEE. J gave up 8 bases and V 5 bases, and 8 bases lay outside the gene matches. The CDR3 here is CASRASGTGGYTF. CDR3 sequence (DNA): TGTGCCAGCAGAGCCTCCGGGACAGGAGGCTACACCTTC.

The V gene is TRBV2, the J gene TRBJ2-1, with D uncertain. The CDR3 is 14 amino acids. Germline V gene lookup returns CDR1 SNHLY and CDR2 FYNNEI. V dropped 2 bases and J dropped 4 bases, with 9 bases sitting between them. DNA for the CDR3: TGTGCCAGCAGTGAACGCCAGACGTACAATGAGCAGTTCTTC. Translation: CASSERQTYNEQFF. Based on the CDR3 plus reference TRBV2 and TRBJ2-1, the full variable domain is EPEVTQTPSHQVTQMGQEVILRCVPISNHLYFYWYRQILGQKVEFLVSFYNNEISEKSEIFDDQFSVERPDGSNFTLKIRSTKLEDSAMYFCASSERQTYNEQFFGPGTRLTVL.

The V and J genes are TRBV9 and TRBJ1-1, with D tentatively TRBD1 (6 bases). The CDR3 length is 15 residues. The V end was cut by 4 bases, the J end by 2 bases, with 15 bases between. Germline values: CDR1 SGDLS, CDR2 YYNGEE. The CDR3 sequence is CASSLDGGHNTEAFF. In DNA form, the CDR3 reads TGTGCCAGCAGCCTAGATGGGGGGCACAACACTGAAGCTTTCTTT.

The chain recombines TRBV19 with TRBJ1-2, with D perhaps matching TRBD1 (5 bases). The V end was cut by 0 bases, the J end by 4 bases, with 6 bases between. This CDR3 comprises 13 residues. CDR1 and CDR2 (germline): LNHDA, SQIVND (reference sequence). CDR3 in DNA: TGTGCCAGTAGTATAGAGGGGCTCTATGGCTACACCTTC. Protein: CASSIEGLYGYTF.

The CDR3 region is CSGRTLGDTEAFF. CDR3 coding DNA: TGCAGCGGCCGGACATTGGGGGACACTGAAGCTTTCTTT. The chain couples TRBV29-1 to TRBJ1-1; tentatively, D is TRBD1 (5 bases). Looked up from germline, CDR1 is SQVTM and CDR2 is ANQGSEA. CDR3 length: 13 amino acids. The V end was cut by 7 bases, the J end by 3 bases, with 15 bases between.

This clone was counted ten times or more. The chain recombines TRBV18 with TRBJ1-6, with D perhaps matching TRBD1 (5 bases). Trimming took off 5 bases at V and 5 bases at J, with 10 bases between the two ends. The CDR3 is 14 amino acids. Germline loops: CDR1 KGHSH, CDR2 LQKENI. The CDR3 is CASSSRADNSPLHF. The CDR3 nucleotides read TGTGCCAGCTCATCCAGGGCCGATAATTCACCCCTCCACTTT.

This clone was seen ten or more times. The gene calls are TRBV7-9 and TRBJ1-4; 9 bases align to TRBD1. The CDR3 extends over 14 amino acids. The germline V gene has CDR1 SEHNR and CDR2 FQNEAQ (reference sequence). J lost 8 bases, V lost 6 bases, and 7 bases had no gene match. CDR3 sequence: CASRRQGVEEKLFF. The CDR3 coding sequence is TGTGCCAGCAGACGACAGGGGGTGGAGGAAAAACTGTTTTTT.